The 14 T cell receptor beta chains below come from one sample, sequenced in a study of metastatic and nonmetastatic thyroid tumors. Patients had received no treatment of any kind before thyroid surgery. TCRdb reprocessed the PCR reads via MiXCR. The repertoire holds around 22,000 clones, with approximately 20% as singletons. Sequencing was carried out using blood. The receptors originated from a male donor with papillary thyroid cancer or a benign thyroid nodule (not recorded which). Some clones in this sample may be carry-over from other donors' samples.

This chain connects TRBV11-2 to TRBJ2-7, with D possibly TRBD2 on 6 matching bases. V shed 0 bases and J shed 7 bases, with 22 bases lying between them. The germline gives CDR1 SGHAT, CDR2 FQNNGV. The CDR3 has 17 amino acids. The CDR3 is CASSLDPGGDLGREQYF. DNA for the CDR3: TGTGCCAGCAGCTTAGATCCCGGAGGGGACCTAGGTCGGGAGCAGTACTTC. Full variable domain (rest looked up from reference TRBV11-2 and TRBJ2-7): EAGVAQSPRYKIIEKRQSVAFWCNPISGHATLYWYQQILGQGPKLLIQFQNNGVVDDSQLPKDRFSAERLKGVDSTLKIQPAKLEDSAVYLCASSLDPGGDLGREQYFGPGTRLTVT.

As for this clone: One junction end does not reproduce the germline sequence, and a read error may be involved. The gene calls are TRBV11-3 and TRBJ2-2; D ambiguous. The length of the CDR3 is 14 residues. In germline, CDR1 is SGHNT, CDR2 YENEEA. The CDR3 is CVSSDAFSAGELFF. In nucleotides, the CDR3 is TGTGTCAGCAGCGACGCTTTCAGCGCCGGGGAGCTGTTTTTT.

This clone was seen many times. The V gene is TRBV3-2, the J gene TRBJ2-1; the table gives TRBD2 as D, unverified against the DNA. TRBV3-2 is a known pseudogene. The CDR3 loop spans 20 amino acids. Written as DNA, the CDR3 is TGTGCCAGCAGCCAAGAAGGACTAGCGGGAGGGCCGTTCTCGTACAATGAGCAGTTCTTC. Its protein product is CASSQEGLAGGPFSYNEQFF.

The CDR3 DNA sequence: TGCGCCAGCAGCCAAGAAGACAGCACAGATACGCAGTATTTT. This codes for CASSQEDSTDTQYF. V gene TRBV4-1 combines with J gene TRBJ2-3; no firm D call. Germline V gene data show CDR1 as MGHRA and CDR2 as YSYEKL. Trimming left V 0 bases short and J 0 bases short, with 4 bases between. The CDR3 is 14 amino acids.

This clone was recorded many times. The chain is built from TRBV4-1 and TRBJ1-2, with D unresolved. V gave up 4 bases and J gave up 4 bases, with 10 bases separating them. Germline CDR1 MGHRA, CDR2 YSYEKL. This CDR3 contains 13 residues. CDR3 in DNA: TGCGCCAGCAGCCTGCGATCGGCCTATGGCTACACCTTC. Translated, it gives CASSLRSAYGYTF.

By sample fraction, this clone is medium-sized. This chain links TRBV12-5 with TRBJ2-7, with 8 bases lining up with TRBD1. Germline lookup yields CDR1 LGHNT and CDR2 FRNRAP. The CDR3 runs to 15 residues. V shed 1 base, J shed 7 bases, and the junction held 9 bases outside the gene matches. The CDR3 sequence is CASGLAGQGGWEQYF. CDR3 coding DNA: TGTGCTAGTGGTTTGGCCGGACAGGGCGGTTGGGAGCAGTACTTC. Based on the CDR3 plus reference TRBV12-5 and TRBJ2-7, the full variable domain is DARVTQTPRHKVTEMGQEVTMRCQPILGHNTVFWYRQTMMQGLELLAYFRNRAPLDDSGMPKDRFSAEMPDATLATLKIQPSEPRDSAVYFCASGLAGQGGWEQYFGPGTRLTVT.

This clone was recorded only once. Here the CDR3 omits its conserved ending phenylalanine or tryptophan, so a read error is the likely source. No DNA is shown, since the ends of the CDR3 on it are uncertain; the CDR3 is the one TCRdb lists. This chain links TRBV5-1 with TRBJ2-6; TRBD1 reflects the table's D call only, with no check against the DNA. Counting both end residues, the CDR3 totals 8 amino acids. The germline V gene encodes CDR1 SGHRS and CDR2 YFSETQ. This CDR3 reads CASSPGTI.

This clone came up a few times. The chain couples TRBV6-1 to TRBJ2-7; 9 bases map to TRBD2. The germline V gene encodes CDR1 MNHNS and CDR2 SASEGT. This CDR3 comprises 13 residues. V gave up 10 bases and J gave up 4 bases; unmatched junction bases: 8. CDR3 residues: CAIVLAGPYEQYF. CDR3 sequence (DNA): TGTGCCATCGTACTAGCGGGTCCGTACGAGCAGTACTTC.

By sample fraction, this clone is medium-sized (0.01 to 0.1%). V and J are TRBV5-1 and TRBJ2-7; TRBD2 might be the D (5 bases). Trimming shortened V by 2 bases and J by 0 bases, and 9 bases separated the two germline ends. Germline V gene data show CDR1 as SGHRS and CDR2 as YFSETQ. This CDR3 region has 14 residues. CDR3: CASSFPGSSYEQYF. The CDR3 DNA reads TGCGCCAGCAGCTTCCCGGGGAGCTCCTACGAGCAGTACTTC.

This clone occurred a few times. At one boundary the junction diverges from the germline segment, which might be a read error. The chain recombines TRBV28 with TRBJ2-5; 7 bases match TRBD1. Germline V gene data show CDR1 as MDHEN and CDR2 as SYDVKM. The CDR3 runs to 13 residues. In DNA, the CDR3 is TGTGCCAGCATTCGAAGGGGGCAAGAGACCCATTACTTC. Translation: CASIRRGQETHYF.

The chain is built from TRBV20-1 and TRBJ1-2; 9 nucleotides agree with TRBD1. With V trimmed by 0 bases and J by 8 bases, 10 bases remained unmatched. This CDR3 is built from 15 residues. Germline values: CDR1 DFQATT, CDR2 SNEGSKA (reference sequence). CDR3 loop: CSARDPLGTGWGYTF. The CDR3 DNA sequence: TGCAGTGCTAGAGATCCCCTGGGGACAGGGTGGGGCTACACCTTC.

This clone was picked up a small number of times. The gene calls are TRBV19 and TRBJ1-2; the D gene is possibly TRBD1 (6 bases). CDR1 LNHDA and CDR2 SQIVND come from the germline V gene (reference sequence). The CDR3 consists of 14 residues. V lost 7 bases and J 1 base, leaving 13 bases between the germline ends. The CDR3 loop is CASTRQADNYGYTF. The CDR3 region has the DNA TGTGCCAGTACCCGACAGGCTGATAACTATGGCTACACCTTC.

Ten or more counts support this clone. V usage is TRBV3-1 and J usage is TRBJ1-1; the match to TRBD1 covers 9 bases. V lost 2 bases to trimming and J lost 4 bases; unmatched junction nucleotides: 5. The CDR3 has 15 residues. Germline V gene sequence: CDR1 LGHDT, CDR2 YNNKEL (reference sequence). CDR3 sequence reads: CASSQTDRGGTEAFF. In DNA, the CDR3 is TGTGCCAGCAGCCAAACCGACAGGGGGGGCACTGAAGCTTTCTTT. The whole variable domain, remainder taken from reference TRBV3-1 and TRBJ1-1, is DTAVSQTPKYLVTQMGNDKSIKCEQNLGHDTMYWYKQDSKKFLKIMFSYNNKELIINETVPNRFSPKSPDKAHLNLHINSLELGDSAVYFCASSQTDRGGTEAFFGQGTRLTVV.

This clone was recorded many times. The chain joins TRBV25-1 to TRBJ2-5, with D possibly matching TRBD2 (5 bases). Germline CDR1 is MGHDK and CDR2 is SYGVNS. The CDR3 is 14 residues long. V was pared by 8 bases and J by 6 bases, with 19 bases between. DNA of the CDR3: TGTGCCAGCTCTTATGGCCGGGGTCGACAGACCCAGTACTTC. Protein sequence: CASSYGRGRQTQYF.